This TCR beta chain stems from a study of beta chain features in type 1 diabetes. Trimming left V 1 base short and J 5 bases short, with 14 bases between. This CDR3 has 15 residues. CDR1 is LGHNA and CDR2 is YNFKEQ in the germline V gene. Findings of the study overall: Any HLA-type effect on TCRB rearrangement remained unresolved here. Type 1 diabetes patients had moderately but significantly shorter TCRB CDR3s in all four CD4+ subsets.

Cell sorting via CD45RO/CCR7/CD25/CD127/CD95/CD27 was performed to obtain CD4+ naive, central memory, regulatory and stem cell-like memory cells. All of the isolated RNA was reverse transcribed, so expressed TCRB transcripts were sequenced. The study sequenced naive, central memory and regulatory T cell samples to an average of about 3.8 million reads. The method was immunoSEQ multiplex PCR; TCRdb's version includes in-frame clones alone and lacks a portion of them. The sample includes 200,000 to 300,000 clones, approximately 20% of them seen just once. This clone was seen more than once but under ten times. Its specificity is not known.

The sample was naive CD4+ T cells from blood. The gene calls are TRBV4-2 and TRBJ2-5; perhaps TRBD2 as D (5 bases). This TCR derives from a woman aged 35 to 49 with type 1 diabetes. CDR3 in amino acids: CASSQGEGIWETQYF. The CDR3 DNA reads TGTGCCAGCAGCCAAGGAGAGGGTATCTGGGAGACCCAGTACTTC.